These 26 T cell receptor beta chains were sequenced from one sample in a study of T-cell reconstitution after alpha-beta-depleted transplantation in children. Unique molecular identifiers were incorporated when the TCRbeta library was constructed. TCRdb reprocessed the PCR reads with MiXCR, giving one entry per CDR3 protein. The sample contains about 540,000 distinct CDR3 sequences, 25% to 30% of which appear only once. The sequenced sample was PBMCs, obtained before TCRalphabeta/CD19-depleted stem cell transplant. The receptors stem from a boy younger than two with Wiskott-Aldrich syndrome, due to receive a stem cell transplant.

This clonotype was seen more than once but under ten times. J is TRBJ2-7 and V is TRBV5-1, with TRBD2 matching 11 bases. The germline CDR1 and CDR2 sequences are SGHRS and YFSETQ. J lost 2 bases, V lost 7 bases, and 8 bases had no gene match. The CDR3 extends over 15 amino acids. CDR3 sequence (DNA): TGCGCCAGCGTCTCCGGGACTAGCGGAGCCTACGAGCAGTACTTC. Its translation is CASVSGTSGAYEQYF.

As regards this clonotype: The junction differs from germline at one of its ends, possibly a read error. The chain recombines TRBV5-1 with TRBJ1-6; 9 bases are a match to TRBD1. Germline CDR1 and CDR2: SGHRS and YFSETQ. CDR3 length: 14 residues. CDR3 loop: CASSFPDRGSPLRF. In DNA form, the CDR3 reads TGCGCCAGCAGCTTCCCGGACAGGGGATCACCCCTCCGCTTT.

In its sample, this clonotype was seen a few times. The chain joins TRBV29-1 to TRBJ2-3, with 9 bases aligning to TRBD1. CDR1 is SQVTM and CDR2 is ANQGSEA in the germline V gene. There are 13 residues in the CDR3. The V segment lost 6 bases and the J segment 4 bases; nucleotides outside the gene matches: 5. CDR3: CSVARTGADTQYF. Written as DNA, the CDR3 is TGCAGCGTGGCCCGGACAGGGGCAGATACGCAGTATTTT.

This clonotype was found a few times. The V gene is TRBV5-6, the J gene TRBJ2-3; D is unresolved. The CDR3 has 16 residues. Germline V CDR1 and CDR2: SGHDT, YYEEEE. V was trimmed by 0 bases and J by 0 bases, leaving 11 bases between them. This CDR3 reads CASSLVDGQSTDTQYF. CDR3 nucleotides: TGTGCCAGCAGCTTGGTGGACGGGCAGAGCACAGATACGCAGTATTTT.

The chain uses TRBV5-1 and TRBJ2-7; TRBD2 is a possible D gene (5 bases). V was clipped by 5 bases and J by 5 bases, with 17 bases between them. CDR1 SGHRS and CDR2 YFSETQ come from the germline V gene. The CDR3 covers 14 residues. In nucleotides, the CDR3 is TGCGCCAGCAGTTCAAACGCTGGGAGTGACGAGCAGTACTTC. It translates to CASSSNAGSDEQYF.

This clonotype was seen only a few times. The chain uses TRBV3-1 and TRBJ2-3; tentative D call: TRBD2 (6 bases). Trimming shortened V by 1 base and J by 4 bases, and 12 bases separated the two germline ends. From germline, CDR1 is LGHDT and CDR2 YNNKEL (reference sequence). This CDR3 is built from 15 residues. CDR3: CASSQGAGKPDTQYF. Written as DNA, the CDR3 is TGTGCCAGCAGCCAAGGAGCGGGCAAGCCAGATACGCAGTATTTT.

In its sample, this clonotype was seen a few times. This chain connects TRBV20-1 to TRBJ2-3; D not certain. Germline CDR1 DFQATT, CDR2 SNEGSKA (reference sequence). The CDR3 sequence is 12 residues long. The V and J ends lost 5 bases and 6 bases respectively, with 12 bases between them. The CDR3 DNA reads as TGCAGTGCTGGTGGTTTCGGGGATACGCAGTATTTT. Protein: CSAGGFGDTQYF.

The rearrangement uses TRBV5-1 and TRBJ2-2; no clear D gene. V shed 0 bases and J shed 0 bases, with 6 bases lying between them. Looked up from germline, CDR1 is SGHRS and CDR2 is YFSETQ. This CDR3 comprises 15 residues. The CDR3 loop reads CASSLDHPNTGELFF. The CDR3 nucleotides read TGCGCCAGCAGCTTGGATCACCCGAACACCGGGGAGCTGTTTTTT.

The chain joins TRBV5-1 to TRBJ2-1, with a tentative D call TRBD2 (5 bases). The V end was cut by 5 bases, the J end by 9 bases, with 12 bases between. The CDR3 has 12 amino acids. The V gene's germline CDR1 is SGHRS and CDR2 YFSETQ. Here the CDR3 DNA reads TGCGCCAGCAGTCTCCCGGGAATTGAGCAGTTCTTC. Residues: CASSLPGIEQFF.

The J gene is TRBJ1-1, the V gene TRBV5-1; no reliable D call. The V gene's germline CDR1 is SGHRS and CDR2 YFSETQ. V lost 0 bases to trimming and J lost 6 bases, with 12 bases between them. The CDR3 length is 14 residues. CDR3 in DNA: TGCGCCAGCAGCTTGGTAGAGGCGGGAGCTGAAGCTTTCTTT. It specifies CASSLVEAGAEAFF. Full variable domain (remainder filled in from reference TRBV5-1 and TRBJ1-1): KAGVTQTPRYLIKTRGQQVTLSCSPISGHRSVSWYQQTPGQGLQFLFEYFSETQRNKGNFPGRFSGRQFSNSRSEMNVSTLELGDSALYLCASSLVEAGAEAFFGQGTRLTVV.

This clonotype has more than one count but fewer than ten. CDR3 protein: CASSEAVSSYNEQFF. The CDR3, as DNA: TGTGCCAGCAGCGAAGCCGTTAGCTCCTACAATGAGCAGTTCTTC. The chain employs TRBV3-1 and TRBJ2-1; no clear D. The germline gives CDR1 LGHDT, CDR2 YNNKEL (reference sequence). The CDR3 spans 15 residues. Trimming removed 5 bases at V and 0 bases at J, with 11 bases between.

This clonotype was seen a handful of times. The V gene is TRBV7-8, the J gene TRBJ1-1; D unresolved. V gave up 2 bases and J gave up 3 bases, with 13 bases separating them. This CDR3 is 15 amino acids long. The germline V gene has CDR1 SGHVS and CDR2 FQNEAQ. This chain's CDR3 is CASSLFGGLDTEAFF. The CDR3 region has the DNA TGTGCCAGCAGCTTATTTGGTGGGCTCGACACTGAAGCTTTCTTT.

This clonotype appeared a few times. V gene TRBV7-2 combines with J gene TRBJ2-7; TRBD1 aligns across 10 bases. The V segment lost 5 bases and the J segment 7 bases; nucleotides outside the gene matches: 11. The germline V gene has CDR1 SGHTA and CDR2 FQGNSA. The CDR3 length is 15 residues. CDR3 nucleotide sequence: TGTGCCAGCAGCGCCCGGGACAGGGGCTCTAAAGAGCAGTACTTC. This encodes CASSARDRGSKEQYF.

The genes are TRBV15 and TRBJ2-5; TRBD2 matches 7 bases. V lost 0 bases, J lost 0 bases, and 7 bases stayed unmatched. The CDR3 consists of 17 residues. Per germline, CDR1 LNHNV and CDR2 YYDKDF (reference sequence). The CDR3 reads CATSRDRGLQYQETQYF. CDR3 coding DNA: TGTGCCACCAGCAGAGATAGGGGACTACAGTACCAAGAGACCCAGTACTTC.

This clonotype was counted between two and nine times. The chain couples TRBV12-3 or TRBV12-4 to TRBJ2-1; 9 bases fit TRBD2. The CDR3 runs to 15 residues. Trimming at V came to 6 bases and at J to 12 bases, leaving 15 bases not matched to a gene. Here the CDR3 DNA reads TGTGCCAGCAGGCCCTCGGGATCTAGCGGGGTGATGCAGTTCTTC. Translated, it gives CASRPSGSSGVMQFF.

There are many counts of this clonotype. V is TRBV5-5 and J is TRBJ2-7; 7 bases fit TRBD1. The length of the CDR3 is 13 residues. Germline V CDR1 and CDR2: SGHKS, YYEKEE (reference sequence). Trimming removed 2 bases from V and 2 bases from J; junction bases left unmatched: 1. CDR3 bases: TGTGCCAGCAGCTTACAGGGGCCCTACGAGCAGTACTTC. It encodes CASSLQGPYEQYF.

This clonotype was seen ten or more times. The genes are TRBV9 and TRBJ2-1, with 8 bases identical to TRBD2. CDR3 length: 15 residues. V shed 0 bases and J 7 bases; nucleotides not matched to a gene: 6. Per germline, CDR1 SGDLS and CDR2 YYNGEE. The CDR3 region is CASSVGSGRGNEQFF. Written as DNA, the CDR3 is TGTGCCAGCAGCGTAGGAAGCGGGAGAGGAAATGAGCAGTTCTTC.

Only a few counts were recorded for this clonotype. This chain uses TRBV12-3 or TRBV12-4 with TRBJ2-5; tentatively, D is TRBD2 (6 bases). The CDR3 totals 15 residues. Trimming cost V 4 bases and J 0 bases, with 12 bases left between them. CDR3 residues: CASSSSESYQETQYF. CDR3 sequence (DNA): TGTGCCAGCAGTTCTAGCGAATCGTACCAAGAGACCCAGTACTTC.

This clonotype was counted a few times. The rearrangement uses TRBV27 and TRBJ1-6; TRBD1 agrees at 8 bases. The V gene's germline CDR1 is MNHEY and CDR2 SMNVEV (reference sequence). V shed 8 bases and J 9 bases; nucleotides not matched to a gene: 15. The CDR3 has 16 residues. The CDR3 loop is CASGDRTGILGSPLHF. CDR3 bases: TGTGCCAGCGGGGACAGGACAGGGATTCTAGGTTCACCCCTCCACTTT.

This chain connects TRBV7-8 to TRBJ2-5, with 8 bases that match TRBD2. Germline-derived CDR1 and CDR2 are SGHVS and FQNEAQ. With V trimmed by 1 base and J by 1 base, 11 bases remained unmatched. The CDR3 loop spans 18 amino acids. CDR3 sequence: CASSLDTSCGRCQETQYF. In DNA form, the CDR3 reads TGTGCCAGCAGCTTAGATACGTCTTGCGGGAGGTGCCAAGAGACCCAGTACTTC.

This clonotype was detected a few times. This chain uses TRBV9 with TRBJ2-2; TRBD1 agrees at 8 bases. Germline assignment: CDR1 SGDLS and CDR2 YYNGEE. V gave up 0 bases and J gave up 3 bases; unmatched junction bases: 4. This CDR3 comprises 16 residues. In DNA form, the CDR3 reads TGTGCCAGCAGCGTAGTAGTCAGGGGGCACACCGGGGAGCTGTTTTTT. This translates into CASSVVVRGHTGELFF.

This chain connects TRBV7-2 to TRBJ1-5; 8 bases match TRBD1. CDR1 SGHTA and CDR2 FQGNSA come from the germline V gene. The CDR3 sequence is 14 residues long. V was pared by 5 bases and J by 7 bases, with 7 bases of the junction left unmatched. The CDR3 here is CASSPKDRGQPQHF. The CDR3 DNA reads as TGTGCCAGCAGCCCTAAAGACAGGGGCCAGCCCCAGCATTTT.

The V gene is TRBV24-1, the J gene TRBJ2-3; TRBD2 matches at 14 bases. The CDR3 loop spans 19 amino acids. Germline CDR1 reads KGHDR; CDR2 reads SFDVKD. The junction had 8 bases not matched to a gene; V was cut back by 0 bases and J by 4 bases. CDR3 sequence (DNA): TGTGCCACCAGTGATTTGCCAGCGACTAGCGGGAGGGTTGCAGATACGCAGTATTTT. It encodes CATSDLPATSGRVADTQYF.

The chain joins TRBV12-3 or TRBV12-4 to TRBJ2-7, with D perhaps matching TRBD1 or TRBD2 (5 bases each). The V and J ends lost 1 base and 7 bases respectively, with 11 bases between them. The CDR3 is 13 residues long. The CDR3 coding sequence is TGTGCCAGCAGTTTAGTATCCGAGGGGGAGCAGTACTTC. Translation gives CASSLVSEGEQYF.

This clonotype was observed a handful of times. This sequence joins TRBV30 and TRBJ1-2; TRBD1 might be the D (5 bases). The germline CDR1 and CDR2 sequences are GTSNPN and SVGIG (reference sequence). This CDR3 is 13 amino acids long. Between the trimmed V and J ends, which lost 5 bases and 12 bases, there was a span of 22 bases. CDR3 protein: CAWFRWGETGNTF. CDR3 nucleotides: TGTGCCTGGTTCCGCTGGGGGGAGACCGGGAACACCTTC.

The chain recombines TRBV4-1 with TRBJ2-5; 7 nucleotides align to TRBD2. Trimming removed 4 bases from V and 2 bases from J; junction bases left unmatched: 10. This CDR3 contains 16 residues. The germline V gene encodes CDR1 MGHRA and CDR2 YSYEKL. CDR3 sequence (DNA): TGCGCCAGCAGCCCGATAGGCGGGAGCGGGCAAGAGACCCAGTACTTC. Translation: CASSPIGGSGQETQYF.